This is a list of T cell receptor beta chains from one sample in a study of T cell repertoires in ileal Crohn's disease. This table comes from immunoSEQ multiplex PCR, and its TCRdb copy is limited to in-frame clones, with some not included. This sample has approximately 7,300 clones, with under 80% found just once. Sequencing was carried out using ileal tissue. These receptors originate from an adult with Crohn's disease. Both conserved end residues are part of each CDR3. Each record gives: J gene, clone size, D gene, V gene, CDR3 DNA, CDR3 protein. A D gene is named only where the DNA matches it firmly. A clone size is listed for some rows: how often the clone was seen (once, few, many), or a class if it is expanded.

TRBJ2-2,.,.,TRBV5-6,TGTGCCAGCAGCTTAAGACAGGGACTCGATCCAACGAACACCGGGGAGCTGTTTTTT,CASSLRQGLDPTNTGELFF
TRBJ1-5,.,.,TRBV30,TGTGCCTGGAGTGTACGAGTAAATCAGCCCCAGCATTTT,CAWSVRVNQPQHF
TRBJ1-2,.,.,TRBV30,TGTGCCTGGAGTCTCACTTCGGGATGGGGTGGCTACACCTTC,CAWSLTSGWGGYTF
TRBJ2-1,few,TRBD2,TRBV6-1,TGTGCCAGCAGCAAGCGGGAAGAACCGGTCTTC,CASSKREEPVF
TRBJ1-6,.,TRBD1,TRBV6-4,TGTGCCAGCAGTGCCCAGGGGGGCTCCTATAATTCACCCCTCCACTTT,CASSAQGGSYNSPLHF
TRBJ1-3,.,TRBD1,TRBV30,TGTGCCTGGAGTGACGGATTAGGGGGCGCAGCTGGAAACACCATATATTTT,CAWSDGLGGAAGNTIYF
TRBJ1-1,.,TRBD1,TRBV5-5,TGTGCCAGCAGCTTACAGGGGCACACTGAAGCTTTCTTT,CASSLQGHTEAFF
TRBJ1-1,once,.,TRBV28,TGTGCCAGCACAGGGACGACTCTGGAAGCTTTCTTT,CASTGTTLEAFF
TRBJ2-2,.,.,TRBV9,TGTGCCAGCAGCCCCTCCCCCGGGGAGCTGTTTTTT,CASSPSPGELFF
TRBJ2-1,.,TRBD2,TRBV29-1,TGCAGCGTTGATGGGGTAGCGGGACTCTCCTACAATGAGCAGTTCTTC,CSVDGVAGLSYNEQFF
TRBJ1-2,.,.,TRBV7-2,TGTGCCAGCAGCTTAGACAGCCGTGCGGGCTACACCTTC,CASSLDSRAGYTF
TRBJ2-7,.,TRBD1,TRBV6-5,TGTGCCAGCAGTTCGACAGGGACCAGCTCCTACGAGCAGTACTTC,CASSSTGTSSYEQYF
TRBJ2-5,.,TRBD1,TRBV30,TGTGCCTGGAACCGGGACAGGGACGAAAAGACCCAGTACTTC,CAWNRDRDEKTQYF
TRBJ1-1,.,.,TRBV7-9,TGTGCCAGCAGCTTTCTCAGAGATGAGACTGAAGCTTTCTTT,CASSFLRDETEAFF
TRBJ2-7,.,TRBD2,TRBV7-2,TGTGCCAGCAGCACCTACCTAGCGGGGGGCCCCGTGAGCTCCTACGAGCAGTACTTC,CASSTYLAGGPVSSYEQYF
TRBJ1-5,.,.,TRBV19,TGTGCCAGTAGTAGCCGGGACAGCAATCAGCCCCAGCATTTT,CASSSRDSNQPQHF